The 28 T cell receptor beta chains presented below share a single source sample, sequenced in a study of identical twins (dated by TCRdb to the mid-2010s). Libraries were constructed by 5' RACE. These reads were obtained on an Illumina HiSeq 2000. The public reads were reanalyzed by TCRdb: fastp trimming at Q25, MiXCR alignment, in-frame beta chains only. Each CDR3 protein appears once, grouped with its most common genes and DNA. Across this sample there are over 500,000 distinct CDR3 sequences, with roughly a fifth seen only once. 0.75% to 0.95% of the sample comes from the top ten. The same sample was also used in a study of T cells expressing NK-cell markers.

Sequences were obtained from CD4+ T cells sorted from blood. Every receptor here comes from a woman under 30 in good health.

The J gene is TRBJ2-1, the V gene TRBV7-2; 7 bases are a match to TRBD2. The germline V gene has CDR1 SGHTA and CDR2 FQGNSA. The CDR3 spans 14 residues. Trimming at V came to 10 bases and at J to 4 bases, leaving 10 bases not matched to a gene. The CDR3 here is CATKRLAAYNEQFF. The CDR3 coding sequence is TGTGCCACTAAAAGGCTAGCGGCATACAATGAGCAGTTCTTC. The full variable domain, completed using reference TRBV7-2 and TRBJ2-1, is GAGVSQSPSNKVTEKGKDVELRCDPISGHTALYWYRQSLGQGLEFLIYFQGNSAPDKSGLPSDRFSAERTGGSVSTLTIQRTQQEDSAVYLCATKRLAAYNEQFFGPGTRLTVL.

A few counts support this clonotype. The V and J genes are TRBV9 and TRBJ2-5; 7 positions match TRBD1. Trimming removed 5 bases from V and 5 bases from J; junction bases left unmatched: 9. The CDR3 consists of 14 residues. Germline lookup yields CDR1 SGDLS and CDR2 YYNGEE. CDR3 sequence (DNA): TGTGCCAGCAGTTCTAGGACAGGTTTGGAGACCCAGTACTTC. Amino acid sequence: CASSSRTGLETQYF.

The V call is TRBV27, the J call TRBJ2-6; D is ambiguous. The CDR3 runs 16 residues. V was clipped by 3 bases and J by 0 bases, with 9 bases between them. Germline V lookup: CDR1 MNHEY, CDR2 SMNVEV (reference sequence). In nucleotides, the CDR3 is TGTGCCAGCAGTTTCCTGAAAGCCTCTGGGGCCAACGTCCTGACTTTC. Translating it yields CASSFLKASGANVLTF.

This clonotype was detected a few times. This chain uses TRBV6-5 with TRBJ1-3, with D possibly being TRBD1 (5 bases). Germline V gives CDR1 MNHEY, CDR2 SVGAGI. V was trimmed by 0 bases and J by 7 bases, leaving 13 bases between them. This CDR3 is 15 amino acids long. CDR3 sequence reads: CASSYSIRGMNTIYF. The CDR3 DNA is TGTGCCAGCAGTTACTCGATAAGGGGTATGAACACCATATATTTT.

The chain carries TRBV3-1 and TRBJ2-7, with 10 nucleotides matching TRBD2. CDR1 LGHDT and CDR2 YNNKEL come from the germline V gene (reference sequence). There are 15 residues in the CDR3. V shed 0 bases and J 3 bases; nucleotides not matched to a gene: 2. Here the CDR3 DNA reads TGTGCCAGCAGCCAAGATACTAGCGGGAACTACGAGCAGTACTTC. Its translation is CASSQDTSGNYEQYF.

This clonotype was recorded a few times. The chain combines TRBV6-5 with TRBJ1-1, with 8 bases lining up with TRBD1. The V segment lost 2 bases and the J segment 4 bases; nucleotides outside the gene matches: 0. Germline values: CDR1 MNHEY, CDR2 SVGAGI. The CDR3 extends over 13 amino acids. This chain's CDR3 is CASSYDRGTEAFF. In DNA, the CDR3 is TGTGCCAGCAGTTACGACAGGGGCACTGAAGCTTTCTTT.

V usage is TRBV20-1 and J usage is TRBJ1-6; D gene ambiguous. This CDR3 has 13 amino acids. Trimming shortened V by 5 bases and J by 0 bases, and 5 bases separated the two germline ends. In germline, CDR1 is DFQATT, CDR2 SNEGSKA (reference sequence). CDR3 loop: CSAQSSYNSPLHF. Written as DNA, the CDR3 is TGCAGTGCTCAGAGCTCCTATAATTCACCCCTCCACTTT.

This clonotype was picked up many times. One end of the junction is discordant with germline, which a read error may explain. This chain joins TRBV6-2 or TRBV6-3 and TRBJ2-1; TRBD2 agrees at 11 bases. Germline V gene data show CDR1 as MNHEY and CDR2 as SVGEGT. This CDR3 is 15 amino acids long. The CDR3 DNA is TGCGCCAGCAGCCTTAGACTAGCGGGATGGAATGAGCAGTTCTTC. It translates to CASSLRLAGWNEQFF.

This clonotype was seen a handful of times. This rearrangement joins TRBV20-1 to TRBJ2-3, with D possibly TRBD2 on 6 matching bases. This CDR3 has 16 residues. The germline CDR1 and CDR2 sequences are DFQATT and SNEGSKA (reference sequence). Trimming took off 1 base at V and 1 base at J, with 15 bases between the two ends. CDR3 sequence reads: CSARGAGTGRTDTQYF. The CDR3 DNA follows: TGCAGTGCTAGAGGGGCGGGGACCGGTCGCACAGATACGCAGTATTTT.

The gene calls are TRBV5-1 and TRBJ2-7, with TRBD1 as a possible D gene (6 bases). Germline-derived CDR1 and CDR2 are SGHRS and YFSETQ. Between the trimmed V and J ends, which lost 4 bases and 4 bases, there was a span of 21 bases. The CDR3 is 16 residues long. The CDR3 loop is CASSPDSQHYLYEQYF. The CDR3 bases are TGCGCCAGCAGCCCGGACAGCCAACACTACCTTTACGAGCAGTACTTC. Complete variable domain (other parts from reference TRBV5-1 and TRBJ2-7): KAGVTQTPRYLIKTRGQQVTLSCSPISGHRSVSWYQQTPGQGLQFLFEYFSETQRNKGNFPGRFSGRQFSNSRSEMNVSTLELGDSALYLCASSPDSQHYLYEQYFGPGTRLTVT.

This clonotype was seen more than once but under ten times. This chain uses TRBV6-2 or TRBV6-3 with TRBJ2-1, with 13 positions matching TRBD2. The CDR3 sequence is 15 residues long. Germline CDR1 and CDR2: MNHEY and SVGEGT. V shed 5 bases, J shed 5 bases, and the junction held 3 bases outside the gene matches. DNA for the CDR3: TGTGCCAGCAGTCTGGGACTAGCGGGACACAATGAGCAGTTCTTC. Translation gives CASSLGLAGHNEQFF.

There are a few counts of this clonotype. The V call is TRBV7-2, the J call TRBJ2-2; unclear D gene. V gave up 6 bases and J gave up 2 bases, with 10 bases separating them. Germline V gene data show CDR1 as SGHTA and CDR2 as FQGNSA. This CDR3 is built from 14 residues. CDR3 nucleotides: TGTGCCAGCAGACGCGCGCCCAACACCGGGGAGCTGTTTTTT. This codes for CASRRAPNTGELFF.

This clonotype was seen a few times. The chain uses TRBV12-3 or TRBV12-4 and TRBJ1-1; maybe TRBD1 (6 bases). The CDR3 totals 13 residues. The germline V and J ends were trimmed by 6 bases and 11 bases, with 19 bases remaining between them. The CDR3 DNA reads as TGTGCCAGCAGATCCTTACAGGGTACGGAGGCTTTCTTT. Protein: CASRSLQGTEAFF.

V and J are TRBV18 and TRBJ1-5; the D is unclear. Germline V gene lookup returns CDR1 KGHSH and CDR2 LQKENI. V was cut by 3 bases and J by 7 bases, with 10 bases left in between. CDR3 size: 13 residues. The CDR3 DNA is TGTGCCAGCTCACCTTCCGATGCACAGCCCCAGCATTTT. It yields the protein CASSPSDAQPQHF.

This clonotype has only a few counts. The gene calls are TRBV20-1 and TRBJ2-1, with D perhaps TRBD2 (6 bases). Trimming shortened V by 3 bases and J by 4 bases, and 13 bases separated the two germline ends. CDR1 and CDR2 from the germline V gene are DFQATT and SNEGSKA (reference sequence). The CDR3 is 14 amino acids. DNA for the CDR3: TGCAGTGCTAGTGGAGGGATAAGGTACAATGAGCAGTTCTTC. This encodes CSASGGIRYNEQFF.

The rearrangement uses TRBV5-1 and TRBJ2-5, with no clear D. Trimming left V 1 base short and J 4 bases short, with 8 bases between. The CDR3 extends over 13 amino acids. Germline V CDR1 and CDR2: SGHRS, YFSETQ. CDR3 region: CASSLWSSETQYF. The CDR3 region has the DNA TGCGCCAGCAGCTTGTGGAGTTCAGAGACCCAGTACTTC.

The chain carries TRBV7-9 and TRBJ1-2, with D maybe TRBD1 (6 bases). The CDR3 length is 13 residues. From germline, CDR1 is SEHNR and CDR2 FQNEAQ (reference sequence). Between the trimmed V and J ends, which lost 6 bases and 8 bases, there was a span of 16 bases. The CDR3 DNA reads TGTGCCAGCAGTTCGAGACAGGAAGGGGGCTACACCTTC. The encoded protein is CASSSRQEGGYTF.

J is TRBJ1-2 and V is TRBV5-1; no firm D call. CDR1 and CDR2 (germline): SGHRS, YFSETQ. Trimming pared 2 bases from V and 9 bases from J, leaving 14 bases between. This CDR3 has 13 amino acids. CDR3 protein: CASSFLTDESYTF. The CDR3 bases are TGCGCCAGCAGCTTCTTAACGGACGAGAGCTACACCTTC. The whole variable domain, filled in from reference TRBV5-1 and TRBJ1-2, reads KAGVTQTPRYLIKTRGQQVTLSCSPISGHRSVSWYQQTPGQGLQFLFEYFSETQRNKGNFPGRFSGRQFSNSRSEMNVSTLELGDSALYLCASSFLTDESYTFGSGTRLTVV.

V gene TRBV7-8 combines with J gene TRBJ2-1; 9 bases map to TRBD2. This CDR3 contains 16 residues. Germline-derived CDR1 and CDR2 are SGHVS and FQNEAQ. After removal of 7 bases from V and 7 bases from J, the junction contained 14 bases not matched to a gene. The CDR3, as DNA: TGTGCCAGCAACCCGGGGGCTAGCGGGAATCGGAATGAGCAGTTCTTC. As protein: CASNPGASGNRNEQFF.

This clonotype was seen only a few times. The chain recombines TRBV12-3 or TRBV12-4 with TRBJ2-7, with D possibly matching TRBD2 (6 bases). Trimming left V 3 bases short and J 6 bases short, with 12 bases between. The CDR3 loop spans 13 amino acids. CDR3 nucleotides: TGTGCCAGCAGTTTCGAGACTAGGACCGAGCAGTACTTC. It codes for CASSFETRTEQYF.

Turning to this clonotype: A much bigger clone sits one base away, suggesting this may be a read error. This chain uses TRBV12-3 or TRBV12-4 with TRBJ2-1, with D unresolved. The V and J ends lost 3 bases and 8 bases respectively, with 2 bases between them. The length of the CDR3 is 10 residues. As DNA, the CDR3 is TGTGCCAGCAGTTTCCATGAGCAGTTCTTC. This sequence encodes CASSFHEQFF.

Points on this clonotype: One end of the junction varies from germline; a read error may be responsible. V is TRBV12-3 or TRBV12-4 and J is TRBJ1-2; 7 bases are shared with TRBD1. This CDR3 is 11 amino acids long. In DNA, the CDR3 is TGTGCCAGCAGTCCCAGAGACAGGGAGTTCTTC. It translates to CASSPRDREFF.

This clonotype was detected a few times. The chain uses TRBV4-3 and TRBJ2-1; 14 bases map to TRBD2. This CDR3 has 17 amino acids. Trimming removed 4 bases from V and 2 bases from J; junction bases left unmatched: 4. CDR1 and CDR2 from the germline V gene are LGHNA and YSLEER. CDR3 sequence (DNA): TGCGCCAGCAGCCCTATGACTAGCGGGAGGGCCTACAATGAGCAGTTCTTC. Residues: CASSPMTSGRAYNEQFF.

Remarks on this clonotype: A much larger clone is a single base away; this may be a read error. The chain joins TRBV6-5 to TRBJ1-5; D gene uncertain. Germline CDR1 is MNHEY and CDR2 is SVGAGI. V dropped 2 bases and J dropped 2 bases, with 4 bases sitting between them. The CDR3 has 13 residues. The CDR3: CASSYNRNQPQHF. The CDR3 DNA reads TGTGCCAGCAGTTACAATCGCAATCAGCCCCAGCATTTT.

The CDR3 loop is CASSVNINLGNEQFF. The CDR3 DNA sequence: TGTGCCAGCAGCGTAAACATAAACCTGGGAAATGAGCAGTTCTTC. This chain uses TRBV11-3 with TRBJ2-1; no reliable D call. Between the trimmed V and J ends, which lost 5 bases and 7 bases, there was a span of 18 bases. Germline V gives CDR1 SGHNT, CDR2 YENEEA. The CDR3 covers 15 residues.

This clonotype was observed a few times. The chain combines TRBV6-5 with TRBJ1-1; perhaps TRBD1 as D (6 bases). Deletions cut 0 bases from V and 11 bases from J, with 13 bases between. Germline V gene data show CDR1 as MNHEY and CDR2 as SVGAGI. The CDR3 has 13 amino acids. The CDR3 coding sequence is TGTGCCAGCAGTTACTCGGGGGGCTTGAGGGCTTTCTTT. Encoded protein: CASSYSGGLRAFF.

V and J are TRBV12-3 or TRBV12-4 and TRBJ2-7, with D uncertain. V dropped 3 bases and J dropped 5 bases, with 11 bases sitting between them. The CDR3 has 13 residues. Here the CDR3 DNA reads TGTGCCAGCAGTTTCTCTCCCTACAACGAGCAGTACTTC. This encodes CASSFSPYNEQYF.

The chain is built from TRBV12-3 or TRBV12-4 and TRBJ1-6; D unresolved. V dropped 1 base and J dropped 8 bases, with 6 bases sitting between them. The CDR3 covers 13 residues. The DNA of the CDR3 is TGTGCCAGCAGTTTAGACAGCTATTCACCCCTCCACTTT. Its translation: CASSLDSYSPLHF.